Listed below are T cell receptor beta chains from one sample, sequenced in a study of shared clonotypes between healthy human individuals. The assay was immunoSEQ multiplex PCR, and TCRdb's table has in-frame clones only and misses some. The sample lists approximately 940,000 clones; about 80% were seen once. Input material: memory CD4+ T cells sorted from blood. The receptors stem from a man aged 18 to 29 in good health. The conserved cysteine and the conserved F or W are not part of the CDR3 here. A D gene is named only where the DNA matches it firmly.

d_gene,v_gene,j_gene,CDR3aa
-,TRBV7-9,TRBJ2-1,ASSLAGQAAYNEQF
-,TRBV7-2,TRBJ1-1,ASSLDRVGNTEAF
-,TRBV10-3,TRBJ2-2,AIRETSNTGELF
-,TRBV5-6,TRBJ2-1,ASSSGGPQV
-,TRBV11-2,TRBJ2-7,ASSLDRFSYEQY
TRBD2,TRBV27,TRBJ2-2,ASSSGLAGYTGELF
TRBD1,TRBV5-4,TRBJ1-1,ASSRAGQKNTEAF
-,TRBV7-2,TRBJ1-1,ASKTRSTTEAF
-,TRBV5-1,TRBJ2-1,ASRNAEISYNEQF
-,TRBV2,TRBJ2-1,ASGREGEQF
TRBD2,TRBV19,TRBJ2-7,ASSPGTSGARYEQY
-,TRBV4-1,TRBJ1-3,ASSQDQGKLGNTIY
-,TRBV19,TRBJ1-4,ASSISATNEKLF
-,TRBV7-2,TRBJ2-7,ASSLDGNFRSYEQY
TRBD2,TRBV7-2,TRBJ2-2,ASSGREAGELF
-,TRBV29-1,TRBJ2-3,SARQDSTDTQY
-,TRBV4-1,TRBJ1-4,ASSQGSLIPTNEKLF
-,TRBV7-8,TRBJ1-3,ASSSRTGNTIY
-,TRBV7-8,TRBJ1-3,ASSSGQPKASGNTIY
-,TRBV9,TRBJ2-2,ASSPNPSLNTGELF
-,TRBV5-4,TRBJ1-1,ASSSPGISEAF
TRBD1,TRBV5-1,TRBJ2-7,ASSSRDRVILGYEQY
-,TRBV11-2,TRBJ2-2,ASSWTNTGELF
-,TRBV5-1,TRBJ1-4,ASNKGGATNEKLF
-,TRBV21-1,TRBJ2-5,ASSTQGRAGLQETQY
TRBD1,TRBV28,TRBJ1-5,ASSSRTGGSNQPQH
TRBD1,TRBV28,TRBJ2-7,ASRLGTGGSYEQY
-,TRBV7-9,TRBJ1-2,ASSLEQSYGYT
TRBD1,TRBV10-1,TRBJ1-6,ASSPGQGSPLH
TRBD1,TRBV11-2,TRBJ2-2,ASSLSGQAGELF
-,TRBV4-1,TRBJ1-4,ASSQGPGPGGEKLF
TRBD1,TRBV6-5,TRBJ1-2,ASSYSTGGGYT
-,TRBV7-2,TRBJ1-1,ASSSQAGTSGGTEAF
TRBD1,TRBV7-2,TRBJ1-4,ASSSRQGLTEKLF
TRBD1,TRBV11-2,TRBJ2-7,ASSWDSESSYEQY
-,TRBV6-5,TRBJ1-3,ASRSLKSSGNTIY
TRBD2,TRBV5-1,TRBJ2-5,ASSRRGAQETQY
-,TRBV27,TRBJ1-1,ASKRAGVNTEAF
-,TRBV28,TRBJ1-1,ASSTPGGQGGTEAF
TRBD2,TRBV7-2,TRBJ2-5,ASRPGLAQLGTQY
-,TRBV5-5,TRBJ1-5,ASSLAGINQPQH
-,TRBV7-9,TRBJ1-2,ASSLWGRQGNYGYT
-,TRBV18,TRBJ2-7,ASSPLGSTYEQY
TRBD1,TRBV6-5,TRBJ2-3,ASRPPTGSDTQY
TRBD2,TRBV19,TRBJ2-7,ASSGLAGDSGNEQY
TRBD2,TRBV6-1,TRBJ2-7,ASTTSGSDEQY